This TCR beta chain was identified in a study of blood T cell repertoires in COVID-19. This CDR3 region has 14 residues. Germline V gives CDR1 LNHDA, CDR2 SQIVND (reference sequence). V dropped 4 bases and J dropped 5; count of bases not matched to a gene: 6. In the original analysis: Nucleated cell number was recorded as an estimate derived from reference gene primer amplification. Profiled with immunoSEQ multiplex PCR; TCRdb holds only in-frame clones, not every one. Clone size and the V and J calls come from that table; the DNA yielded D and trimming. The table shows approximately 190,000 clones, with around four fifths occurring only once.

This TCR was recovered from a human donor in a cohort sampled during active COVID-19. The rearrangement uses TRBV19 and TRBJ2-5; the match to TRBD1 covers 8 bases. Source material: peripheral blood. Here the CDR3 DNA reads TGTGCCAGTAGTAGGACAGGGTCGTTGGAGACCCAGTACTTC. Its translation: CASSRTGSLETQYF.